The entry that follows covers one TCR beta chain sequence. Its matching antigen is unknown. This record comes from a study of shared clonotypes between healthy human individuals. Study-level background: Each donor contributed plates that comprised three CD4 naive, three CD4 memory, two CD8 naive and one CD8 memory.

Germline assignment: CDR1 SGDLS and CDR2 YYNGEE. V shed 0 bases and J shed 5 bases, with 9 bases lying between them. This CDR3 has 14 amino acids. Roughly 200 ng DNA, 30,000 or so T cell genomes, went into each sorted-subset replicate PCR. The repertoire was sequenced with immunoSEQ multiplex PCR; TCRdb's copy has only in-frame clones and lacks some. The table lists over a million clones, approximately 96% of them singletons. Findings and limits, study-wide: Memory subsets had estimated richness that was generally smaller than that of naive subsets.

The sequence derives from a man between 25 and 39 years old in good health. The rearrangement uses TRBV9 and TRBJ1-5, with D possibly TRBD1 on 6 matching bases. Sequencing was performed on naive CD4+ T cells sorted from blood. Subset denoted: CD45RA+ positively selected. The CDR3 region has the DNA TGTGCCAGCAGCGTAGGACAGGAAGATCAGCCCCAGCATTTT. Amino acid sequence: CASSVGQEDQPQHF.